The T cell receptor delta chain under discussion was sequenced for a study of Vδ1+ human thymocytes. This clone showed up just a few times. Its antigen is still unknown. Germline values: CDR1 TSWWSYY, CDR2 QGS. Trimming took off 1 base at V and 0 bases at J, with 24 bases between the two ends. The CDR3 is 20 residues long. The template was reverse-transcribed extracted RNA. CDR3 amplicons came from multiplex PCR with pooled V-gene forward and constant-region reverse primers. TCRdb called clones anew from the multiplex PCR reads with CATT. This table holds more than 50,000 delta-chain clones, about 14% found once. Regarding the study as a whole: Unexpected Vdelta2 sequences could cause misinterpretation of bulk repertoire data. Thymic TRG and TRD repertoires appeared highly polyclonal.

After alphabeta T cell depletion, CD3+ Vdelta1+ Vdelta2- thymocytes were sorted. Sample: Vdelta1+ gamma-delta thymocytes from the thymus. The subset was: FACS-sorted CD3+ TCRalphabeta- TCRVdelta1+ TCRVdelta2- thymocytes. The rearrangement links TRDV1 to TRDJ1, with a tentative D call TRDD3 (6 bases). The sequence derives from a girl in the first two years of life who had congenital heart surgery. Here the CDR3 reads CALGEPNWGPFYWDTDKLIF. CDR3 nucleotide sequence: TGTGCTCTTGGGGAACCCAATTGGGGTCCCTTTTACTGGGACACCGATAAACTCATCTTT.